This T cell receptor (beta chain) was sequenced for a study of blood T cell repertoires in COVID-19. The repertoire was sequenced with immunoSEQ multiplex PCR; TCRdb's copy has only in-frame clones and lacks some. The sample lists 150,000 to 200,000 clones, roughly 80% occurring once. Germline V gene lookup returns CDR1 LNHDA and CDR2 SQIVND (reference sequence). V lost 6 bases to trimming and J lost 0 bases; unmatched junction nucleotides: 4. The CDR3 consists of 15 residues. The TCR sequence derives from a woman aged 80 or over with acute or convalescent COVID-19. This chain connects TRBV19 to TRBJ1-4; 7 bases match TRBD1. The sequencing input was peripheral blood. The CDR3 protein is CASSPGGTTNEKLFF. In DNA form, the CDR3 reads TGTGCCAGTAGCCCAGGGGGAACAACTAATGAAAAACTGTTTTTT.